This T cell receptor beta chain was retrieved from a study of blood T cell repertoires in COVID-19. Across the whole study: The origin of the acute and convalescent COVID-19 samples was the United States, Italy and Spain. T cells, B-cell-depleted T cells, or PBMCs supplied cDNA or gDNA.

Authors' data handling: Estimates of nucleated cell counts were drawn from the amplification of reference gene primers. Some clones are missing from TCRdb's copy, which holds only in-frame ones; the method was immunoSEQ multiplex PCR. The V and J calls and clone size were taken over from that table, and D and trimming were inferred from the DNA. The table lists about 160,000 clones, 85% of them singletons. V was trimmed by 3 bases and J by 5 bases, leaving 10 bases between them. Germline V gene lookup returns CDR1 LNHNV and CDR2 YYDKDF (reference sequence). The CDR3 sequence is 13 residues long. The sample comprised peripheral blood. This rearrangement joins TRBV15 to TRBJ2-5; D gene uncertain. The receptor comes from a human donor with acute or convalescent COVID-19. The donor label of this sample is uncertain. Here the CDR3 DNA reads TGTGCCACCAGCAGCCAGACAAAGGAGACCCAGTACTTC. Amino acids: CATSSQTKETQYF.